This TCR beta chain is drawn from a study of blood T cell repertoires in COVID-19. Assay: immunoSEQ multiplex PCR; the TCRdb copy retains only in-frame clones and omits some. The sample lists about 170,000 clones, approximately 80% seen once, with approximately 8% in the top ten. The CDR3 consists of 16 residues. The germline V gene encodes CDR1 SGHTA and CDR2 FQGTGA. V lost 6 bases, J lost 2 bases, and 7 bases stayed unmatched. This receptor was identified in a man between 60 and 75 years old with acute or convalescent COVID-19. Material: peripheral blood. The chain recombines TRBV7-3 with TRBJ2-3, with 11 bases that match TRBD2. In DNA, the CDR3 is TGTGCCAGCAGTTCCACTAGCGGGGGCAACACAGATACGCAGTATTTT. This gives the protein CASSSTSGGNTDTQYF.